The clone carrying this TCR beta chain was observed once. What it binds is not known. The sample is drawn from a study of T cell responses to AZD1222 COVID-19 vaccine. Broader study findings: Unmutated regions of variants are reportedly targeted by nearly half of spike-specific TCRs. The donor group comprised mostly white British people and more females; the analysis possibly underestimated clonal diversity.

CDR1 and CDR2 (germline): SQVTM, ANQGSEA. The CDR3 runs 12 residues. Between the trimmed V and J ends, which lost 4 bases and 4 bases, there was a span of 10 bases. TCRdb's copy holds only in-frame clones and misses some; the assay was immunoSEQ multiplex PCR. The sample yields 160,000 or so clones, about 85% seen once. The V and J genes are TRBV29-1 and TRBJ1-2; tentative D call: TRBD1 (6 bases). This TCR was sampled from an adult who had recovered from COVID-19. The specimen comprised peripheral blood, sampled after recovery from COVID-19. The CDR3 DNA follows: TGCAGCGTTGCAGGGGCGGGCTATGGCTACACCTTC. Translation: CSVAGAGYGYTF.